The subject of this entry is one TCR beta chain. The CDR3 loop spans 14 amino acids. The V and J ends lost 2 bases and 6 bases, in that order; junction bases with no gene match: 5. Germline V gene sequence: CDR1 SGHNT, CDR2 YYREEE (reference sequence). The sample belongs to a study of control samples from healthy donors and cancer patients. Assay used: immunoSEQ multiplex PCR; TCRdb lists only in-frame clones, some missing. The sample has around 130,000 clones, 70% to 90% seen once. The gene calls are TRBV5-4 and TRBJ2-1; 7 positions match TRBD2. The TCR was taken from a man aged 50 or older in good health. Sequenced sample: blood. CDR3 in amino acids: CASSLIGTINEQFF. In nucleotides, the CDR3 is TGTGCCAGCAGCTTAATCGGGACTATCAATGAGCAGTTCTTC.